This record concerns one TCR beta chain sequence. This sample is part of a study of blood T cell repertoires in COVID-19. Study in general: Acute and convalescent COVID-19 samples came from the United States, Italy and Spain.

Germline CDR1 and CDR2: MNHEY and SMNVEV (reference sequence). The CDR3 sequence is 17 residues long. Trimming cost V 2 bases and J 4 bases; bases outside gene matches: 10. Per the authors' pipeline: By means of reference gene primer amplification, nucleated cell counts were estimated. The protocol was immunoSEQ multiplex PCR, while the TCRdb copy is restricted to in-frame clones and leaves out a portion. The DNA gave D and trimming, while V, J and clone size come from that table. Seen here are 200,000 to 250,000 clones, around four fifths observed once, and the top ten hold about 20%. Sequencing was done on a sample of peripheral blood. The TCR originated in a man in his thirties or forties with active or convalescent COVID-19. The V call is TRBV27, the J call TRBJ2-1; 8 bases map to TRBD2. Written as DNA, the CDR3 is TGTGCCAGCAGTTTAACCGTACCGGGAGGGCGGTACAATGAGCAGTTCTTC. It yields the protein CASSLTVPGGRYNEQFF.